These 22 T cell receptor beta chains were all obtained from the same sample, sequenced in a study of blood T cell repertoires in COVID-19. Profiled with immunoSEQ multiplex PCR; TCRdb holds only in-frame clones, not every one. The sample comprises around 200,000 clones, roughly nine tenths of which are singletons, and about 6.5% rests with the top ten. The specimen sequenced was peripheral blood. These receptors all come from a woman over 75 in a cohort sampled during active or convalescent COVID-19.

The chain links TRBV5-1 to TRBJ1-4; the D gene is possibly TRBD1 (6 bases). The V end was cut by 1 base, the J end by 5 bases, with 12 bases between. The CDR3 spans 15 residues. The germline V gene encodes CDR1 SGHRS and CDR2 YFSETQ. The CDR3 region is CASSLSGQLNEKLFF. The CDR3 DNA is TGCGCCAGCAGCTTGTCAGGACAGCTAAATGAAAAACTGTTTTTT.

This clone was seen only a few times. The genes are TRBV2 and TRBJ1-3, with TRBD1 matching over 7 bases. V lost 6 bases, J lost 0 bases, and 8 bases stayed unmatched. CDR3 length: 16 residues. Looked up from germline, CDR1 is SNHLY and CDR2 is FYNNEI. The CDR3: CASRSRDSSSGNTIYF. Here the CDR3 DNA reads TGTGCCAGCAGGAGCCGGGACAGTTCCTCTGGAAACACCATATATTTT.

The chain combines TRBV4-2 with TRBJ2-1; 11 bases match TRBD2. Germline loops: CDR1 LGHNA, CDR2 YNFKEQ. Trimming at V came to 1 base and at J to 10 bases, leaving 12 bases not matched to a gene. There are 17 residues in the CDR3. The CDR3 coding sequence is TGTGCCAGCAGCCAAGGTTCGGGACTAGCGGCTTCTCTAGAGCAGTTCTTC. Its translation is CASSQGSGLAASLEQFF.

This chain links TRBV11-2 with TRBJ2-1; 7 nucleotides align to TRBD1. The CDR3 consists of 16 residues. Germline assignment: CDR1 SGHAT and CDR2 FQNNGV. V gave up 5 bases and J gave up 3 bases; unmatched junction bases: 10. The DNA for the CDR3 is TGTGCCAGCAGCCCGGGGAACAGGGGTGGCTACAATGAGCAGTTCTTC. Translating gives CASSPGNRGGYNEQFF.

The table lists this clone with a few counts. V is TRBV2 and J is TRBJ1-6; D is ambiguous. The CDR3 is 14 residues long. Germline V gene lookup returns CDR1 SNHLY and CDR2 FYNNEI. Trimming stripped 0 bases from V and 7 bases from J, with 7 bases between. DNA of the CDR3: TGTGCCAGCAGTGAAGCCCTCTCCAATTCACCCCTCCACTTT. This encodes CASSEALSNSPLHF.

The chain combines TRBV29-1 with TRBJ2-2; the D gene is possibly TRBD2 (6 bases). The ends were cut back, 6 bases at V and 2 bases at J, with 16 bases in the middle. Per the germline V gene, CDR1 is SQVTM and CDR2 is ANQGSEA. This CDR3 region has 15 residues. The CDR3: CSVRTPGANTGELFF. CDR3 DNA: TGCAGCGTCAGAACGCCGGGAGCTAACACCGGGGAGCTGTTTTTT.

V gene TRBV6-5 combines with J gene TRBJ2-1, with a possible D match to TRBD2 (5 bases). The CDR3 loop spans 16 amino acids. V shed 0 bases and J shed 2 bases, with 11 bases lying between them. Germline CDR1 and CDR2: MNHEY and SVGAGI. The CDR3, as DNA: TGTGCCAGCAGTTACTCGACCGGGGAAACCTACAATGAGCAGTTCTTC. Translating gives CASSYSTGETYNEQFF.

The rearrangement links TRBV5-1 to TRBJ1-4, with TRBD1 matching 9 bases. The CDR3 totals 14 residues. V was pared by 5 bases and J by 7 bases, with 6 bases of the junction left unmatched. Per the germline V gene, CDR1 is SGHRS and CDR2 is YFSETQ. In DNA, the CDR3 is TGCGCCAGCAGACCGGGACAGGGCGCTGAAAAACTGTTTTTT. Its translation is CASRPGQGAEKLFF.

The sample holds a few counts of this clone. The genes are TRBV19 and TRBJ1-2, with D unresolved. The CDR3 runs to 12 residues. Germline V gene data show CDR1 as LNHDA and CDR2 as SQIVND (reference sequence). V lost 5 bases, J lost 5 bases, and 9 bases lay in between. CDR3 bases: TGTGCCAGTAGTCAGACTGAATATGGCTACACCTTC. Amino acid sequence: CASSQTEYGYTF.

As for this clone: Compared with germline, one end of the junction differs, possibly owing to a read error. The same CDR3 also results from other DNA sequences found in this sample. The CDR3 nucleotides read TGTGCTAGCAGCTTGGACAGGAACACTGAAGCTTTCTTT. Translation gives CASSLDRNTEAFF. This rearrangement joins TRBV7-7 to TRBJ1-1; D possibly corresponds to TRBD1 (6 bases). The CDR3 runs to 13 residues. Germline assignment: CDR1 SSHAT and CDR2 FNYEAQ (reference sequence). Filled out from reference TRBV7-7 and TRBJ1-1, the complete variable domain reads GAGVSQSPRYKVTKRGQDVTLRCDPISSHATLYWYQQALGQGPEFLTYFNYEAQPDKSGLPSDRFSAERPEGSISTLTIQRTEQRDSAMYRCASSLDRNTEAFFGQGTRLTVV.

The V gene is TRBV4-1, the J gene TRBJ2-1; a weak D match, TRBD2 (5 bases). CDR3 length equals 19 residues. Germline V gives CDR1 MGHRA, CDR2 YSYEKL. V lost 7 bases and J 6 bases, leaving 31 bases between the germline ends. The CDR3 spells CASNRQQLKGAAGSNEQFF. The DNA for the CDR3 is TGCGCCAGCAACCGCCAGCAGCTAAAGGGAGCGGCAGGTTCCAATGAGCAGTTCTTC.

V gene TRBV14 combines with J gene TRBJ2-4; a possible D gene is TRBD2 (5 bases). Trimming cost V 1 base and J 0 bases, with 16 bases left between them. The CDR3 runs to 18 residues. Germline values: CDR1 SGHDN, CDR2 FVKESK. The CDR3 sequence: CASSQGRLRSGAKNIQYF. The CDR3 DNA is TGTGCCAGCAGCCAAGGGAGGTTGAGGTCGGGAGCCAAAAACATTCAGTACTTC. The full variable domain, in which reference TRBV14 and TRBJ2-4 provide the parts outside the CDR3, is EAGVTQFPSHSVIEKGQTVTLRCDPISGHDNLYWYRRVMGKEIKFLLHFVKESKQDESGMPNNRFLAERTGGTYSTLKVQPAELEDSGVYFCASSQGRLRSGAKNIQYFGAGTRLSVL.

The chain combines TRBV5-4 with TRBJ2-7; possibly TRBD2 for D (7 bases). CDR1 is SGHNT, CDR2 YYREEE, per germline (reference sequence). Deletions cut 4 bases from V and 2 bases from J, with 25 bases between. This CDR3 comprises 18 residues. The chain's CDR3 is CASSPGGITGQQAYEQYV. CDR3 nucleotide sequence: TGTGCCAGCAGCCCCGGGGGGATTACAGGACAGCAGGCCTACGAGCAGTACGTC.

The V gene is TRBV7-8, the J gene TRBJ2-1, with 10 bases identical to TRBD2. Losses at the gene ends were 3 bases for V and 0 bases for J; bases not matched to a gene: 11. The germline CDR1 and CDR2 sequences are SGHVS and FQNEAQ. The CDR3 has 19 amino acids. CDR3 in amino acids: CASSFRTSGLYPSYNEQFF. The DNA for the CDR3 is TGTGCCAGCAGCTTTAGGACTAGCGGCCTTTACCCCTCCTACAATGAGCAGTTCTTC.

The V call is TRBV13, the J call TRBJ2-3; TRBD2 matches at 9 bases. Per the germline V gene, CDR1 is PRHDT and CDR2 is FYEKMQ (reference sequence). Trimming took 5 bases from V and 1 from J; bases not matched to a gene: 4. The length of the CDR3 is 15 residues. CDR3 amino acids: CASSIPSGGTDTQYF. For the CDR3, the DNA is TGTGCCAGCAGCATCCCTAGCGGGGGCACAGATACGCAGTATTTT.

Here the CDR3 reads CASSYQGNTGELFF. In DNA form, the CDR3 reads TGTGCCAGCAGCTACCAGGGGAACACCGGGGAGCTGTTTTTT. This rearrangement joins TRBV7-9 to TRBJ2-2; tentative D call: TRBD1 (5 bases). The germline gives CDR1 SEHNR, CDR2 FQNEAQ (reference sequence). Trimming pared 4 bases from V and 1 base from J, leaving 7 bases between. The CDR3 has 14 residues. The entire variable domain, with the rest obtained from reference TRBV7-9 and TRBJ2-2, is as follows: DTGVSQNPRHKITKRGQNVTFRCDPISEHNRLYWYRQTLGQGPEFLTYFQNEAQLEKSRLLSDRFSAERPKGSFSTLEIQRTEQGDSAMYLCASSYQGNTGELFFGEGSRLTVL.

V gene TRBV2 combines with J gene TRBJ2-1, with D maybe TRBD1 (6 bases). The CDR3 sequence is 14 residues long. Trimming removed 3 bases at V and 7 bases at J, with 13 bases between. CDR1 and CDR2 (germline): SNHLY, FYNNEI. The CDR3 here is CASSEVRGINEQFF. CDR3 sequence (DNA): TGTGCCAGCAGTGAGGTCAGGGGTATAAATGAGCAGTTCTTC.

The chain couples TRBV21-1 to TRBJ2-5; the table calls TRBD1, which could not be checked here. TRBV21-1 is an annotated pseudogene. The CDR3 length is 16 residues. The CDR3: CASSKPRDRDCETQYF. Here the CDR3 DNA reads TGTGCCAGCAGCAAACCCCGGGACAGGGATTGTGAGACCCAGTACTTC.

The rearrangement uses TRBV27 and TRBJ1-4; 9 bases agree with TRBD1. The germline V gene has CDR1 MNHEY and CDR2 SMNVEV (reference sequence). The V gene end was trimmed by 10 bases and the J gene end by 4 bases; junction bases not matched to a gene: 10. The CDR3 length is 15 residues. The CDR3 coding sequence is TGTGCCACCTCCTGGGGACAGGGAAATAATGAAAAACTGTTTTTT. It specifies CATSWGQGNNEKLFF. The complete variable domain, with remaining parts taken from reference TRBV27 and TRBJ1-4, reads EAQVTQNPRYLITVTGKKLTVTCSQNMNHEYMSWYRQDPGLGLRQIYYSMNVEVTDKGDVPEGYKVSRKEKRNFPLILESPSPNQTSLYFCATSWGQGNNEKLFFGSGTQLSVL.

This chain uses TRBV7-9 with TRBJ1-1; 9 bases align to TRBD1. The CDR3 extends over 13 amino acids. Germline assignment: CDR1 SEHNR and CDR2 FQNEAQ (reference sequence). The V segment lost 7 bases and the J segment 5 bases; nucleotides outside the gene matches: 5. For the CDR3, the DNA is TGTGCCAGCAACGGACAGGGGTGGACTGAAGCTTTCTTT. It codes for CASNGQGWTEAFF.

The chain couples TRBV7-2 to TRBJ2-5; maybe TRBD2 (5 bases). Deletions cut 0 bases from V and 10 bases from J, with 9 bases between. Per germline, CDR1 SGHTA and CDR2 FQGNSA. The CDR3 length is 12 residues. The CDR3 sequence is CASSLARDFQYF. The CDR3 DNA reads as TGTGCCAGCAGCTTAGCGAGGGATTTCCAGTACTTC.

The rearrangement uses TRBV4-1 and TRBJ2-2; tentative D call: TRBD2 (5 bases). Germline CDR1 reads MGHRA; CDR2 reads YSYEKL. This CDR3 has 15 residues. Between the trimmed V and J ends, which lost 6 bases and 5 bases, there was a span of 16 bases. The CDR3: CASSRTPRGTGELFF. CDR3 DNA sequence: TGCGCCAGCAGTCGGACTCCGAGAGGGACCGGGGAGCTGTTTTTT.